Here is one TCR beta chain with its context. Its specificity is not known. The data belong to a study of shared clonotypes between healthy human individuals. Measured with immunoSEQ multiplex PCR; TCRdb has only the in-frame clones, and not every one. The sample yields 2,500,000 or so clones, 85% to 95% seen once. Overall study results and limits: The study found about 5% of naive CD4 clonotypes shared across several donors.

This CDR3 has 15 residues. Germline V gene lookup returns CDR1 SGHRS and CDR2 YFSETQ. The ends lost 4 bases at V and 2 bases at J; junction bases unmatched: 4. The receptor's source is a man younger than 30 in good health. Some clones in this sample may be carry-over from other donors' samples. The sample taken for sequencing was naive CD4+ T cells from PBMCs. The subset denotes: CD45RA+ positively selected. The genes are TRBV5-1 and TRBJ2-3; TRBD2 agrees at 10 bases. In DNA form, the CDR3 reads TGCGCCAGCAGCCCCGGACTAGCGGTCACAGATACGCAGTATTTT. This encodes CASSPGLAVTDTQYF.